This T cell receptor beta chain was identified in a study of shared clonotypes between healthy human individuals (dated by TCRdb to about 2020). The study in broad terms: A few men and a couple of women, aged 18 to 49 years, made up the cohort. For each donor, CD4 naive and CD4 memory were each run on three plates, CD8 naive on two plates, and CD8 memory on one plate. Blood TCR repertoires of 5 or 6 healthy adults were deeply sequenced to estimate repertoire size and the extent of clonotype sharing between individuals. Libraries were prepared and TCR repertoires were sequenced by different laboratories using diverse techniques, in order to increase sequencing depth and limit assay-specific biases. Per donor, leukapheresis produced somewhere between about 0.9 and 9 billion PBMCs.

What the research found in general, with its limitations: Higher generation probabilities were observed for clonotypes shared by all four sorted-subset donors than for non-shared clonotypes. Estimated clonotype richness was generally larger for naive than for memory subsets. Even with the large sequencing depth, rarefaction of the sorted-subset datasets indicated that sequencing was incomplete. Across four donors, about 5.2% of naive CD4, more than 3% of naive CD8, roughly 2.2% of memory CD4, and approximately 0.42% of memory CD8 clonotypes were shared. Pairwise subsampling indicated that sequencing depth was expected to affect the degree of clonotype sharing among donors. The small number of donors limited the genetic and exposure-history diversity represented. Sampling was restricted to blood, and TCR repertoires in tissues likely differ from the TCR repertoires found in blood.

On this clone itself: The target of this receptor is not known. Base qualities are not provided; no much larger clone lies one nucleotide away.

TCR CDR3 regions were amplified from genomic DNA by multiplex PCR using the deep immunoSEQ assay. For each cell subset, the extracted genomic DNA was distributed evenly across all wells of several immunoSEQ 96-well plates, and each plate served as one replicate. For sorted subsets, each replicate PCR was loaded with about 200 ng genomic DNA, equivalent to approximately 27,000 T cell genomes. Purified libraries were measured with a Qubit 3.0 fluorometer, size-checked on a Bioanalyzer 2100, and measured again with the KAPA Library Quantification kit. Every immunoSEQ 96-well plate was sequenced on a dedicated single-read 150-cycle Illumina NextSeq 550 flow cell. From the authors' description of their analysis: Because only junctional sequences without quality scores were contained in the immunoSEQ output, filtering matching that applied to full-length reads could not be performed. Sequences were annotated with PyIR, a Python wrapper for IgBLAST v1.9, and V/J genes and CDR3 were assigned using IMGT germline references. Reads were filtered out if the reads had weak V/J assignments (E-value above 1e-6), no CDR3, stop codons, out-of-frame junctions, or ambiguous translated residues. A V3J clonotype was defined by an identical inferred V gene, J gene, and CDR3 amino acid sequence. The percentage overlap between two repertoires was calculated by dividing the number of shared unique clonotypes by the size of the smaller repertoire. Three approaches were used to assess repertoire richness: RTK rarefaction, the Chao1 estimator, and Recon v2.1 estimates of unobserved clonotypes. For all TCRbeta clonotypes obtained by the gDNA method from a few donors, generation probabilities were computed with OLGA. The table was pulled from immuneACCESS by TCRdb, which kept in-frame rearrangements only. Such tables lose some clones; where checked, under half of the loss comes from unresolved V genes, and the rest has no known cause. That table furnishes V, J and clone size, whereas the DNA furnished D and trimming. Recorded for this sample are some 2,500,000 clones; 80% to 95% of them occurred a single time. The ten top clones hold 0.36% of the sample.

Inclusive of the bounding cysteine and phenylalanine, the CDR3 is 12 residues long. Only the CDR3 part of the read is kept: 36 bases, read in frame from the first base. Reading the germline V gene (reference sequence) gives CDR1 MNHEY and CDR2 SMNVEV. Deletion took 4 bases off V and 7 bases off J, with a span of 11 bases between the germline ends. Healthy HIV-negative adults with no recently reported acute infections or vaccinations were included as donors. All donors were Caucasian adults living in Nashville, Tennessee, USA. Magnetic negative selection was used to enrich CD4+ T cells, after which naive cells were positively selected on CD45RA and the negative fraction became the memory subset. Blood was obtained by leukapheresis, after which PBMCs were separated by Ficoll-Histopaque density gradient centrifugation and cryopreserved in liquid nitrogen vapor phase. Purity and quantity of every magnetically sorted T cell population were checked by analytical flow cytometry. Each sorted fraction had its genomic DNA isolated and then quantified by UV absorbance on a Nanodrop 2000c.

The sequence was obtained from a man younger than 35 in good health. Some clones in this sample may be carry-over from other donors' samples. The rearrangement joined TRBV27 to TRBJ2-7, and possibly TRBD2, on 6 matching bases. Sequences were obtained from naive CD4+ T cells from PBMCs. The intended sense of this specimen's cell subset or site label: CD45RA+ positively selected. Here the CDR3 is given as CASSWRGGEQYF. The DNA sequence reads TGTGCCAGCAGTTGGAGGGGTGGAGAGCAGTACTTC.